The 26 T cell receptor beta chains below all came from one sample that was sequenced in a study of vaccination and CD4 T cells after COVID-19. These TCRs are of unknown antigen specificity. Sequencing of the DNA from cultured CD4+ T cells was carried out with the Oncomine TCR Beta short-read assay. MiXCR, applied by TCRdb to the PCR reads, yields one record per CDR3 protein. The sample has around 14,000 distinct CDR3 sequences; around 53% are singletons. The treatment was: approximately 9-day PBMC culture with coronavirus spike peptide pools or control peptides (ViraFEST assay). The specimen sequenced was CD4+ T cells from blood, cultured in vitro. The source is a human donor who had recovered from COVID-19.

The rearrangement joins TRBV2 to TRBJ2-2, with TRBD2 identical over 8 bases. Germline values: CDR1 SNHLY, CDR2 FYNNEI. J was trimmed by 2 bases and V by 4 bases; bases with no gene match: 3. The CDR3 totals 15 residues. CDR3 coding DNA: TGTGCCAGCAGTGGGCTAGCGGGCAACACCGGGGAGCTGTTTTTT. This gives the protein CASSGLAGNTGELFF. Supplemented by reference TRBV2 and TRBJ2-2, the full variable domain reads EPEVTQTPSHQVTQMGQEVILRCVPISNHLYFYWYRQILGQKVEFLVSFYNNEISEKSEIFDDQFSVERPDGSNFTLKIRSTKLEDSAMYFCASSGLAGNTGELFFGEGSRLTVL.

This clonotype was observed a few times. The chain's CDR3 is CSARDSAFPTDTQYF. The CDR3, as DNA: TGCAGTGCTAGAGATTCGGCTTTTCCTACAGATACGCAGTATTTT. This chain joins TRBV20-1 and TRBJ2-3; no definite D call. Germline assignment: CDR1 DFQATT and CDR2 SNEGSKA (reference sequence). Between the trimmed V and J ends, which lost 0 bases and 3 bases, there was a span of 13 bases. This CDR3 region has 15 residues.

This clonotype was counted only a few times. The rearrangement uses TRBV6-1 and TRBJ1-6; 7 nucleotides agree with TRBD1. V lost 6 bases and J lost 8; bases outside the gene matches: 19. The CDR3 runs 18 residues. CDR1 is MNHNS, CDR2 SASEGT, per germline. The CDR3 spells CASRRIGTDEGGYSPLHF. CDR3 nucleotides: TGTGCCAGCAGAAGGATTGGGACAGATGAAGGAGGATATTCACCCCTCCACTTT.

CDR3 loop: CASSPGQGSGETQYF. CDR3 in DNA: TGTGCCAGCAGCCCGGGACAGGGGTCCGGAGAGACCCAGTACTTC. V usage is TRBV6-1 and J usage is TRBJ2-5; 10 bases agree with TRBD1. The CDR3 consists of 15 residues. Germline trimming cut 6 bases from V and 4 bases from J; bases unmatched to any gene: 8. CDR1 and CDR2 from the germline V gene are MNHNS and SASEGT.

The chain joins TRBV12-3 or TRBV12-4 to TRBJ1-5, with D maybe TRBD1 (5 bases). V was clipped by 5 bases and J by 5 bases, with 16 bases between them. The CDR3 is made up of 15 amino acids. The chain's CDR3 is CASSPRGVGHQPQHF. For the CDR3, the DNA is TGTGCCAGCAGTCCGCGGGGGGTCGGCCATCAGCCCCAGCATTTT.

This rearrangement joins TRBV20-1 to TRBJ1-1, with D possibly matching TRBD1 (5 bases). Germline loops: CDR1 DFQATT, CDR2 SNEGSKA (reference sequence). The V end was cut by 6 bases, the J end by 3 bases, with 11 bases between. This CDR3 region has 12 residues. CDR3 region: CSAGTGDTEAFF. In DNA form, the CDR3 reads TGCAGTGCCGGGACCGGGGACACTGAAGCTTTCTTT.

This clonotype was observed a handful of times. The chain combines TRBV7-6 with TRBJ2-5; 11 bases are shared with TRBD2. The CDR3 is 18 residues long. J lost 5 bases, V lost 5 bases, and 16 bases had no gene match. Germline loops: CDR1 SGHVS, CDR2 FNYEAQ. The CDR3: CASSLGMTSGAGGETQYF. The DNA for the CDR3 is TGTGCCAGCAGCCTAGGAATGACTAGCGGGGCCGGGGGGGAGACCCAGTACTTC.

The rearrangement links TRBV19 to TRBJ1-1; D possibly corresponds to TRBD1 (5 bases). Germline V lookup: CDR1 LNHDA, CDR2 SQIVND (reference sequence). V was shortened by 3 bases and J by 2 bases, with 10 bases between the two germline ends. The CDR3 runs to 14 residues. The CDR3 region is CASSMDTINTEAFF. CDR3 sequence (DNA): TGTGCCAGTAGTATGGACACAATTAACACTGAAGCTTTCTTT.

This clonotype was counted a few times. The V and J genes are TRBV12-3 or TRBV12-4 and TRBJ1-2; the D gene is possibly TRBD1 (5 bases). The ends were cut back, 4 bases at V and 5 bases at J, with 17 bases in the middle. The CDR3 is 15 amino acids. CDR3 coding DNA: TGTGCCAGCAGTTCTTCAGGGCGGGGAGGATATGGCTACACCTTC. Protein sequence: CASSSSGRGGYGYTF.

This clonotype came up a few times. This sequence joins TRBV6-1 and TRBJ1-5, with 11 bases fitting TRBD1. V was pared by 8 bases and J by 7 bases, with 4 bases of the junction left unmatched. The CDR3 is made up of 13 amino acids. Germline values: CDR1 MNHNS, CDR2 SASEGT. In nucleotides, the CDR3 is TGTGCCAGCCGGGACAGGGGGGGCCAGCCCCAGCATTTT. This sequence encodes CASRDRGGQPQHF.

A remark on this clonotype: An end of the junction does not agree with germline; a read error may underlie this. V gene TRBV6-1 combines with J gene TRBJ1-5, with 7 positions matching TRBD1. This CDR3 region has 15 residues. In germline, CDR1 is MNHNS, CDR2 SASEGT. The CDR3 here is CTSRGTDYSNQPQHF. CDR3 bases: TGTACCAGCAGAGGGACAGACTATAGCAATCAGCCCCAGCATTTT.

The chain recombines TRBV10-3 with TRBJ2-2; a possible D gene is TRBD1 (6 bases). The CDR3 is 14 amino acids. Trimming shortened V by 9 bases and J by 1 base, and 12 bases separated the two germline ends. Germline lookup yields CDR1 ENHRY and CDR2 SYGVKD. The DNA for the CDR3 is TGTGCCATAACAGGGACCTTGAACACCGGGGAGCTGTTTTTT. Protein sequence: CAITGTLNTGELFF.

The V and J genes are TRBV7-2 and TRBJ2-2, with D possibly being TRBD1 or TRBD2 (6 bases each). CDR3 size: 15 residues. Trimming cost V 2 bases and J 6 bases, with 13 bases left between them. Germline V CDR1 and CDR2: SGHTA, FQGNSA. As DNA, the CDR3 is TGTGCCAGCAGCTTAACGGGGGCCGGAGCCGGGGAGCTGTTTTTT. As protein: CASSLTGAGAGELFF. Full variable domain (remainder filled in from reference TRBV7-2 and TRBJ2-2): GAGVSQSPSNKVTEKGKDVELRCDPISGHTALYWYRQSLGQGLEFLIYFQGNSAPDKSGLPSDRFSAERTGGSVSTLTIQRTQQEDSAVYLCASSLTGAGAGELFFGEGSRLTVL.

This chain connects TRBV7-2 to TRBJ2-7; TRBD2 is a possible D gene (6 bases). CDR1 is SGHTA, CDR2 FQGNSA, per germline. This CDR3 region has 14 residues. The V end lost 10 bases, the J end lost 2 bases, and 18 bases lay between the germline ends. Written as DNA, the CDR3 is TGTGCCACAAGAACTAGCCGGGATACCTACGAGCAGTACTTC. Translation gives CATRTSRDTYEQYF.

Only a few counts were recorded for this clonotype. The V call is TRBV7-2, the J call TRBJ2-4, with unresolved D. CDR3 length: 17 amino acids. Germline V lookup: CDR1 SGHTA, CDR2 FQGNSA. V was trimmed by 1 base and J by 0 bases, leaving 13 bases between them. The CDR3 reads CASSLGGFGLAKNIQYF. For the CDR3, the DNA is TGTGCCAGCAGCTTAGGAGGTTTCGGCTTAGCCAAAAACATTCAGTACTTC.

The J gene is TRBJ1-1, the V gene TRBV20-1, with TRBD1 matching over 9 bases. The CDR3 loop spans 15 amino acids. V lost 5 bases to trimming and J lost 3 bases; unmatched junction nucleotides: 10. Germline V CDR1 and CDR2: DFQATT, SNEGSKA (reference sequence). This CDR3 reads CSAPPPDRGYTEAFF. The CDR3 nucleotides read TGCAGTGCTCCACCCCCGGACAGGGGTTACACTGAAGCTTTCTTT.

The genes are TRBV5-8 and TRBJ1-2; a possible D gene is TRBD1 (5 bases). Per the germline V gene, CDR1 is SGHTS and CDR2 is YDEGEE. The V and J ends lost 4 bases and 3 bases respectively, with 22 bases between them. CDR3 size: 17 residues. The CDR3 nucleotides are TGTGCCAGCAGCCGCCAGGGTAGATTTTGGAGCGACTATGGCTACACCTTC. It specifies CASSRQGRFWSDYGYTF. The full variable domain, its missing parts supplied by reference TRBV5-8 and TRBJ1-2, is EAGVTQSPTHLIKTRGQQATLRCSPISGHTSVYWYQQALGLGLQFLLWYDEGEERNRGNFPPRFSGRQFPNYSSELNVNALELEDSALYLCASSRQGRFWSDYGYTFGSGTRLTVV.

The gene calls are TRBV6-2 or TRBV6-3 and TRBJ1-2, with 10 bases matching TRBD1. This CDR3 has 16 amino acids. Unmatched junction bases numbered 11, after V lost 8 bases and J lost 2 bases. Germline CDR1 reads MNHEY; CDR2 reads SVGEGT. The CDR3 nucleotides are TGTGCCAGCGGCGTTGCTCCGGGACAGGGGAACTATGGCTACACCTTC. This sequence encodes CASGVAPGQGNYGYTF.

The CDR3 DNA reads TGTGCCAGCAGCTTACAGGGTCACTATGGCTACACCTTC. Translating it yields CASSLQGHYGYTF. The chain is built from TRBV7-8 and TRBJ1-2; D possibly corresponds to TRBD1 (5 bases). The CDR3 is made up of 13 amino acids. V was clipped by 2 bases and J by 3 bases, with 7 bases between them. Germline V gives CDR1 SGHVS, CDR2 FQNEAQ.

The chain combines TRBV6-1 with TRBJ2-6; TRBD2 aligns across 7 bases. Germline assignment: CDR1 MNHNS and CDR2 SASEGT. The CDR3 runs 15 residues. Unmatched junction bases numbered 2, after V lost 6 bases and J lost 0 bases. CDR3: CASSRGDSGANVLTF. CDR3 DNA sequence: TGTGCCAGCAGCCGGGGGGACTCTGGGGCCAACGTCCTGACTTTC.

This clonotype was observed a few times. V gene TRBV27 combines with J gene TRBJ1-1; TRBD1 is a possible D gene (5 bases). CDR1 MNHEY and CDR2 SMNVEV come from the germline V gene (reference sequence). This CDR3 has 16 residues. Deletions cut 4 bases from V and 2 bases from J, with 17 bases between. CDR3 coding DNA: TGTGCCAGCAGTTCCACAGGATACTCTAGAAACACTGAAGCTTTCTTT. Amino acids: CASSSTGYSRNTEAFF.

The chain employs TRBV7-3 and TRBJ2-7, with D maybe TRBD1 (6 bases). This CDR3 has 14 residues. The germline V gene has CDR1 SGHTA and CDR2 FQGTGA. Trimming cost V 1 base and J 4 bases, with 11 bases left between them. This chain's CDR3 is CASSLMPGQYEQYF. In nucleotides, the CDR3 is TGTGCCAGCAGCTTAATGCCAGGACAGTACGAGCAGTACTTC.

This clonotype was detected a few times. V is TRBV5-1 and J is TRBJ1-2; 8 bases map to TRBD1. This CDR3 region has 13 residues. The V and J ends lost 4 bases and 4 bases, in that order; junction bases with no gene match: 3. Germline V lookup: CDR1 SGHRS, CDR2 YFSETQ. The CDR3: CASSPDRAYGYTF. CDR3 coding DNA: TGCGCCAGCAGCCCGGACAGGGCCTATGGCTACACCTTC.

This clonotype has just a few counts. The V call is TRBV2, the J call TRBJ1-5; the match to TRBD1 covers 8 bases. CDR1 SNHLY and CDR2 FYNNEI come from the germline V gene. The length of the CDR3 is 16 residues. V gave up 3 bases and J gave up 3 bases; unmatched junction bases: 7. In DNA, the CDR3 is TGTGCCAGCAGTGATCGCCGGACAGGGTCCAATCAGCCCCAGCATTTT. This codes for CASSDRRTGSNQPQHF.

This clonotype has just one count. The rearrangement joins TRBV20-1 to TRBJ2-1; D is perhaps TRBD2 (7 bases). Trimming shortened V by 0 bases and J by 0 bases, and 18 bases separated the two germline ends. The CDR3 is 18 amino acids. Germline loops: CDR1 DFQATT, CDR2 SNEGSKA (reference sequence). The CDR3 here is CSARDSTGGQSSYNEQFF. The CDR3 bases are TGCAGTGCTAGAGATTCAACCGGGGGGCAAAGCTCCTACAATGAGCAGTTCTTC.

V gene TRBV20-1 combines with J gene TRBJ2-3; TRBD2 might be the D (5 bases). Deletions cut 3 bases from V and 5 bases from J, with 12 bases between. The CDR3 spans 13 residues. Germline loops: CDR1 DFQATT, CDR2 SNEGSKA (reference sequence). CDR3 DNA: TGCAGTGCTAGCGGGATAGGCAGAGATACGCAGTATTTT. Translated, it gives CSASGIGRDTQYF.